This is a list of T cell receptor beta chains from one sample in a study of T cell responses to AZD1222 COVID-19 vaccine. TCRdb keeps only in-frame clones here, not all; method: immunoSEQ multiplex PCR. The data contain roughly 150,000 clones, just under 95% of them singletons. Sequencing used peripheral blood, obtained on day 0 of AZD1222 vaccination. These receptors all stem from an adult in good health. Each CDR3 is given with its conserved first and last residue. The order of the fields is CDR3 protein, J gene, D gene, V gene. D genes are given only for firm matches.

CASSYFRGSIYGYTF	TRBJ1-2	NA	TRBV6-5
CASSLPGTGPSPDETQYF	TRBJ2-5	TRBD1	TRBV5-1
CASSAGTRWDTQYF	TRBJ2-3	TRBD2	TRBV5-1
CATSREGGDRNQPQHF	TRBJ1-5	NA	TRBV15
CASIVQGARYGYTF	TRBJ1-2	TRBD1	TRBV5-8
CASSLALAGSSGRSPRNEQFF	TRBJ2-1	TRBD2	TRBV7-7
CASCVKSSREKLFF	TRBJ1-4	NA	TRBV2
CASSPVRGGQPQHF	TRBJ1-5	NA	TRBV18
CAWSVTVSGNTIYF	TRBJ1-3	NA	TRBV30
CASSFTPYEQYF	TRBJ2-7	NA	TRBV6-1
CASSPWGLQETQYF	TRBJ2-5	NA	TRBV9
CASSPLVGGVFTEAFF	TRBJ1-1	NA	TRBV18
CASSLPRTGIEDTQYF	TRBJ2-3	TRBD1	TRBV5-1
CASRQGSSYEQYF	TRBJ2-7	TRBD1	TRBV2
CASAPLQGATGELFF	TRBJ2-2	TRBD1	TRBV2
CASSLEILAEYNEQFF	TRBJ2-1	TRBD2	TRBV4-1
CSVEVPRGLPQRREQFF	TRBJ2-1	TRBD1	TRBV29-1
CASSFSPGGNEAFF	TRBJ1-1	TRBD1	TRBV3-1/TRBV3-2
CASSRGIGENQPQHF	TRBJ1-5	NA	TRBV5-1
CASSVPGRTYEQYF	TRBJ2-7	NA	TRBV19
CASSYSPGSGNTIYF	TRBJ1-3	NA	TRBV6-5
CASSQPGRRNTEAFF	TRBJ1-1	NA	TRBV3-1/TRBV3-2
CASSPRQGLAKNIQYF	TRBJ2-4	NA	TRBV19
CASSYSGRVNYGYTF	TRBJ1-2	NA	TRBV6-5
CSASASGTGTTNYGYTF	TRBJ1-2	TRBD1	TRBV20-1
CASSFKNTIYF	TRBJ1-3	NA	TRBV12-3/TRBV12-4
CASYYRITGELFF	TRBJ2-2	NA	TRBV28
CASSLTQLGYTF	TRBJ1-2	NA	TRBV12-3/TRBV12-4
CASSGAKRGYTF	TRBJ1-2	NA	TRBV12-3/TRBV12-4
CTCGTTMSNEQFF	TRBJ2-1	TRBD2	TRBV6-5
CASSGGTANYGYTF	TRBJ1-2	TRBD1	TRBV5-8
CASSPGRLEQYF	TRBJ2-7	NA	TRBV12-3/TRBV12-4
CASSKWTAARGTQYF	TRBJ2-3	NA	TRBV5-8
CASSLKIWGEKTGELFF	TRBJ2-2	NA	TRBV7-2
CAWKTSGSETQYF	TRBJ2-5	TRBD2	TRBV30
CATRMWGGRETGELFF	TRBJ2-2	TRBD2	TRBV3-1/TRBV3-2
CAWSVIPPSSGYTF	TRBJ1-2	NA	TRBV30
CASSVGQASYEQYF	TRBJ2-7	NA	TRBV9
CASSQVASEETQYF	TRBJ2-5	NA	TRBV4-1
CASSLPGGPQHF	TRBJ1-5	NA	TRBV7-8
CASSPGTGGAPYEQYF	TRBJ2-7	TRBD1	TRBV5-1
CASSLSGYEQYF	TRBJ2-7	NA	TRBV27
CASSQDWAISGNTIYF	TRBJ1-3	NA	TRBV4-3
CASRGGSLSYEQYF	TRBJ2-7	NA	TRBV28
CASSLGGEGQETQYF	TRBJ2-5	TRBD2	TRBV5-4
CASGVASSYNEQFF	TRBJ2-1	NA	TRBV2
CASSSGTVRAEAFF	TRBJ1-1	TRBD1	TRBV7-3
CASTLPGGSWTQYF	TRBJ2-5	NA	TRBV2
CASSERHTTDTQYF	TRBJ2-3	NA	TRBV3-1/TRBV3-2
CATGGDGTLRSPLHF	TRBJ1-6	NA	TRBV15
CAWSVRGLGPQHF	TRBJ1-5	NA	TRBV30
CASSLEWLAVPYEQYF	TRBJ2-7	TRBD2	TRBV11-2
CASSPRPGEQYF	TRBJ2-7	NA	TRBV18
CASSQGQNTEAFF	TRBJ1-1	NA	TRBV5-1
CASSQDSLNYGYTF	TRBJ1-2	NA	TRBV9
CASSEEASGRDEQFF	TRBJ2-1	TRBD2	TRBV6-4
CASGPGQGASGELFF	TRBJ2-2	TRBD1	TRBV7-9
CASSRFSNEQFF	TRBJ2-1	NA	TRBV5-4
CASSLGSLTEAFF	TRBJ1-1	NA	TRBV12-3/TRBV12-4